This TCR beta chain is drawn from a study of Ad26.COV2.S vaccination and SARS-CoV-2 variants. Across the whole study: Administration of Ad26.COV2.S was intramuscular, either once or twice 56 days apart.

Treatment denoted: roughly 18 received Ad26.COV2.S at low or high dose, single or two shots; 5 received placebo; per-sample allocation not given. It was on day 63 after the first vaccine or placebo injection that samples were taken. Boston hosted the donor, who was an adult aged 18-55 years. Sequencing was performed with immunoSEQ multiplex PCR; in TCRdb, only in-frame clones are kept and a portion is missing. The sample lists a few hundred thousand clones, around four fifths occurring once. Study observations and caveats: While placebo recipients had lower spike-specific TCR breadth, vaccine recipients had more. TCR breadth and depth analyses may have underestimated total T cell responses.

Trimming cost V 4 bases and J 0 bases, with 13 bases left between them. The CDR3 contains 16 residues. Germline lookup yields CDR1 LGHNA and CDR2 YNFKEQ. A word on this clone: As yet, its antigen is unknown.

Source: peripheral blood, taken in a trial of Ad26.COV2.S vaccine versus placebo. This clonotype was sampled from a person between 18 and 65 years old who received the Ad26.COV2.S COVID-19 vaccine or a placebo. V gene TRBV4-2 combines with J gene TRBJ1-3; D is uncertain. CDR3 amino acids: CASSRLSGASGNTIYF. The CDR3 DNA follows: TGTGCCAGCAGCCGACTCTCCGGTGCCTCTGGAAACACCATATATTTT.